This is a list of T cell receptor beta chains from one sample in a study of cytomegalovirus exposure and HLA in healthy donors. The table came from immunoSEQ multiplex PCR; TCRdb's copy has only in-frame clones and leaves some out. This table holds some 130,000 clones, roughly two thirds found once. Sequencing was performed on PBMCs. These receptors were obtained from a man aged 25 to 45 in good health and CMV-seropositive. CDR3s include the opening cysteine and the closing phenylalanine or tryptophan. The order of the fields is clone size, V gene, D gene, CDR3 length, J gene, CDR3 protein, CDR3 DNA. D genes are given only for firm matches. Size values are once, few and many counts, or a class for expanded clones, and some rows have none.

clone size: once; V gene: TRBV20-1; D gene: .; CDR3 length: 11; J gene: TRBJ1-2; CDR3 protein: CSPQDLYGYTF; CDR3 DNA: TGCAGTCCACAGGATCTCTATGGCTACACCTTC
clone size: .; V gene: TRBV29-1; D gene: .; CDR3 length: 14; J gene: TRBJ2-1; CDR3 protein: CSVESPRYGDEQFF; CDR3 DNA: TGCAGCGTTGAATCTCCCCGATACGGGGATGAGCAGTTCTTC
clone size: .; V gene: TRBV5-1; D gene: .; CDR3 length: 15; J gene: TRBJ2-4; CDR3 protein: CASSAGTLAKNIQYF; CDR3 DNA: TGCGCCAGCAGCGCGGGGACGCTAGCCAAAAACATTCAGTACTTC
clone size: .; V gene: TRBV5-4; D gene: .; CDR3 length: 15; J gene: TRBJ1-2; CDR3 protein: CASSFPTGTPRSYTF; CDR3 DNA: TGTGCCAGCAGCTTCCCAACCGGGACTCCCAGGAGCTACACCTTC
clone size: .; V gene: TRBV15; D gene: .; CDR3 length: 15; J gene: TRBJ2-1; CDR3 protein: CATSRERISYNEQFF; CDR3 DNA: TGTGCCACCAGCAGAGAGCGGATCTCCTACAATGAGCAGTTCTTC
clone size: .; V gene: TRBV9; D gene: TRBD2; CDR3 length: 17; J gene: TRBJ2-2; CDR3 protein: CASSVDGAGGNTGELFF; CDR3 DNA: TGTGCCAGCAGCGTAGATGGCGCGGGAGGGAACACCGGGGAGCTGTTTTTT
clone size: .; V gene: TRBV9; D gene: .; CDR3 length: 13; J gene: TRBJ2-1; CDR3 protein: CASSPRVYNEQFF; CDR3 DNA: TGTGCCAGCAGCCCCAGGGTCTACAATGAGCAGTTCTTC
clone size: .; V gene: TRBV5-1; D gene: TRBD1; CDR3 length: 15; J gene: TRBJ1-1; CDR3 protein: CATAKVGQGSTEAFF; CDR3 DNA: TGCGCCACAGCCAAAGTGGGACAGGGGTCCACTGAAGCTTTCTTT
clone size: few; V gene: TRBV28; D gene: .; CDR3 length: 15; J gene: TRBJ2-4; CDR3 protein: CASSHGFGGRNIQYF; CDR3 DNA: TGTGCCAGCAGCCACGGATTTGGTGGGAGAAACATTCAGTACTTC
clone size: once; V gene: TRBV5-4; D gene: .; CDR3 length: 14; J gene: TRBJ1-5; CDR3 protein: CASSLGGANQPQHF; CDR3 DNA: TGTGCCAGCAGCTTGGGGGGCGCTAATCAGCCCCAGCATTTT
clone size: few; V gene: TRBV7-9; D gene: TRBD2; CDR3 length: 14; J gene: TRBJ2-1; CDR3 protein: CASSSGGRVREQFF; CDR3 DNA: TGTGCCAGCAGCTCCGGCGGGAGGGTGCGCGAGCAGTTCTTC
clone size: .; V gene: TRBV7-2; D gene: .; CDR3 length: 12; J gene: TRBJ2-7; CDR3 protein: CASSSNSYEQYF; CDR3 DNA: TGTGCCAGCAGCTCCAACTCCTACGAGCAGTACTTC
clone size: .; V gene: TRBV27; D gene: TRBD1; CDR3 length: 16; J gene: TRBJ2-5; CDR3 protein: CASSFGTEGVGETQYF; CDR3 DNA: TGTGCCAGCAGTTTTGGGACAGAGGGGGTCGGAGAGACCCAGTACTTC
clone size: .; V gene: TRBV19; D gene: TRBD1; CDR3 length: 15; J gene: TRBJ2-1; CDR3 protein: CASSAGTVTYNEQFF; CDR3 DNA: TGTGCCAGTAGTGCCGGGACAGTAACCTACAATGAGCAGTTCTTC
clone size: .; V gene: TRBV28; D gene: .; CDR3 length: 13; J gene: TRBJ1-5; CDR3 protein: CASSLERGQPQHF; CDR3 DNA: TGTGCCAGCAGCCTGGAGAGAGGTCAGCCCCAGCATTTT
clone size: .; V gene: TRBV28; D gene: .; CDR3 length: 12; J gene: TRBJ2-7; CDR3 protein: CASSLPQGEQYF; CDR3 DNA: TGTGCCAGCAGTCTCCCGCAGGGAGAGCAGTACTTC
clone size: .; V gene: TRBV6-1; D gene: .; CDR3 length: 17; J gene: TRBJ2-4; CDR3 protein: CASSEWFEGVAKNIQYF; CDR3 DNA: TGTGCCAGCAGTGAATGGTTCGAGGGGGTGGCCAAAAACATTCAGTACTTC
clone size: .; V gene: TRBV9; D gene: .; CDR3 length: 15; J gene: TRBJ1-1; CDR3 protein: CASSPYPRVSPEAFF; CDR3 DNA: TGTGCCAGCAGCCCCTACCCCAGGGTAAGCCCTGAAGCTTTCTTT
clone size: .; V gene: TRBV10-2; D gene: TRBD1; CDR3 length: 15; J gene: TRBJ2-7; CDR3 protein: CASSAYYGTGYEQYF; CDR3 DNA: TGCGCCAGCAGTGCCTACTACGGGACAGGCTACGAGCAGTACTTC
clone size: once; V gene: TRBV13; D gene: TRBD1; CDR3 length: 12; J gene: TRBJ2-5; CDR3 protein: CASSQGEETQYF; CDR3 DNA: TGTGCCAGCAGCCAGGGGGAGGAGACCCAGTACTTC
clone size: .; V gene: TRBV19; D gene: TRBD2; CDR3 length: 15; J gene: TRBJ2-1; CDR3 protein: CASSIQAGLGHEQFF; CDR3 DNA: TGTGCCAGTAGTATTCAAGCGGGATTAGGACATGAGCAGTTCTTC
clone size: .; V gene: TRBV5-1; D gene: .; CDR3 length: 12; J gene: TRBJ1-2; CDR3 protein: CASSYPTDGYTF; CDR3 DNA: TGCGCCAGCAGCTACCCGACAGATGGCTACACCTTC
clone size: .; V gene: TRBV5-6; D gene: TRBD2; CDR3 length: 16; J gene: TRBJ2-2; CDR3 protein: CASSLGGRADTGELFF; CDR3 DNA: TGTGCCAGCAGCTTGGGTGGGAGGGCCGACACCGGGGAGCTGTTTTTT